Detailed here is one T cell receptor (beta chain). The method was immunoSEQ multiplex PCR; TCRdb's version includes in-frame clones alone and lacks a portion of them. The sample lists about 60,000 clones; approximately 85% were seen once. The sample is drawn from a study of control samples from healthy donors and cancer patients. This CDR3 region has 16 residues. Trimming cost V 0 bases and J 0 bases, with 9 bases left between them. Germline CDR1 is SEHNR and CDR2 is FQNEAQ (reference sequence). The rearrangement joins TRBV7-9 to TRBJ1-3, with D possibly TRBD1 on 5 matching bases. Specimen: blood. This TCR was recovered from a man in his fifties or sixties in good health. Written as DNA, the CDR3 is TGTGCCAGCAGCTTAGCAGGCGGGGGCTCTGGAAACACCATATATTTT. Protein sequence: CASSLAGGGSGNTIYF.